What follows are 25 T cell receptor beta chains derived from one specimen sequenced in a study of blood T cell repertoires in COVID-19. Repertoires were generated with immunoSEQ multiplex PCR, while TCRdb's copy carries only in-frame clones and drops some. Here the sample spans 200,000 to 300,000 clones, roughly 80% being singletons. Sequenced input: peripheral blood. All receptors derive from a woman over 75 with COVID-19, enrolled during active disease.

J is TRBJ1-3 and V is TRBV28; D gene uncertain. Deletions cut 0 bases from V and 0 bases from J, with 12 bases between. This CDR3 has 17 residues. Germline V lookup: CDR1 MDHEN, CDR2 SYDVKM. CDR3 protein: CASSLWGSLFSGNTIYF. For the CDR3, the DNA is TGTGCCAGCAGTTTATGGGGCAGCCTTTTCTCTGGAAACACCATATATTTT.

This clone was recorded only once. The chain recombines TRBV5-1 with TRBJ1-5; D uncertain. Trimming removed 4 bases at V and 2 bases at J, with 10 bases between. The CDR3 length is 14 residues. Germline V gene data show CDR1 as SGHRS and CDR2 as YFSETQ. The chain's CDR3 is CASSPDSGNQPQHF. The CDR3 DNA sequence: TGCGCCAGCAGCCCCGACTCGGGCAATCAGCCCCAGCATTTT.

The V gene is TRBV5-5, the J gene TRBJ1-5; TRBD1 matches at 7 bases. V shed 3 bases, J shed 3 bases, and the junction held 6 bases outside the gene matches. The CDR3 sequence is 15 residues long. The germline CDR1 and CDR2 sequences are SGHKS and YYEKEE (reference sequence). CDR3 amino acids: CASSSRGQANQPQHF. In nucleotides, the CDR3 is TGTGCCAGCAGCTCGCGTGGACAGGCCAATCAGCCCCAGCATTTT.

CDR3 protein: CASSQGADGYTF. The DNA for the CDR3 is TGTGCCAGCAGCCAGGGGGCGGATGGCTACACCTTC. V gene TRBV3-1 (or the pseudogene TRBV3-2) combines with J gene TRBJ1-2, with TRBD1 as a possible D gene (6 bases). Germline lookup yields CDR1 LGHDT and CDR2 YNNKEL (reference sequence). The CDR3 covers 12 residues. Trimming cost V 3 bases and J 6 bases, with 8 bases left between them.

This clone ranks as medium-sized. V is TRBV11-2 and J is TRBJ1-2; TRBD1 aligns across 7 bases. The CDR3 spans 15 residues. From germline, CDR1 is SGHAT and CDR2 FQNNGV. With V trimmed by 5 bases and J by 6 bases, 12 bases remained unmatched. The CDR3 loop is CASSRGQGGVHGYTF. Written as DNA, the CDR3 is TGTGCCAGCAGCCGAGGCCAGGGGGGCGTCCATGGCTACACCTTC.

V gene TRBV28 combines with J gene TRBJ2-7; D possibly corresponds to TRBD2 (6 bases). Germline V gene lookup returns CDR1 MDHEN and CDR2 SYDVKM. The CDR3 totals 16 residues. The V gene lost 4 bases and the J gene lost 2 bases, with 18 bases spanning the gap. DNA for the CDR3: TGTGCCAGCAGTTCCGGGACTTCTACTTTGGCCTACGAGCAGTACTTC. Protein sequence: CASSSGTSTLAYEQYF.

The genes are TRBV15 and TRBJ1-2; D ambiguous. This CDR3 region has 13 residues. From germline, CDR1 is LNHNV and CDR2 YYDKDF (reference sequence). Trimming left V 0 bases short and J 2 bases short, with 4 bases between. The CDR3 region has the DNA TGTGCCACCAGCAGAGAACACAACTATGGCTACACCTTC. This encodes CATSREHNYGYTF.

V and J are TRBV19 and TRBJ2-3, with D perhaps TRBD1 (5 bases). Germline V gene lookup returns CDR1 LNHDA and CDR2 SQIVND (reference sequence). Trimming stripped 3 bases from V and 2 bases from J, with 18 bases between. The CDR3 has 17 residues. Written as DNA, the CDR3 is TGTGCCAGTAGTATGCAGGTTTGGGTCAGGGCCACAGATACGCAGTATTTT. Protein product: CASSMQVWVRATDTQYF. The variable domain in full, with the rest retrieved from reference TRBV19 and TRBJ2-3, is DGGITQSPKYLFRKEGQNVTLSCEQNLNHDAMYWYRQDPGQGLRLIYYSQIVNDFQKGDIAEGYSVSREKKESFPLTVTSAQKNPTAFYLCASSMQVWVRATDTQYFGPGTRLTVL.

This chain joins TRBV18 and TRBJ2-3, with 9 positions matching TRBD2. The CDR3 is 17 amino acids. Germline lookup yields CDR1 KGHSH and CDR2 LQKENI. The V gene end was trimmed by 0 bases and the J gene end by 2 bases; junction bases not matched to a gene: 6. The CDR3 nucleotides read TGTGCCAGCTCACCACCCGGCGGGAGGGGAATCACAGATACGCAGTATTTT. Encoded protein: CASSPPGGRGITDTQYF.

The chain employs TRBV27 and TRBJ2-1; the match to TRBD1 covers 11 bases. The V segment lost 3 bases and the J segment 6 bases; nucleotides outside the gene matches: 1. This CDR3 contains 14 residues. Germline V gene lookup returns CDR1 MNHEY and CDR2 SMNVEV (reference sequence). The CDR3 DNA reads TGTGCCAGCAGTTTGGGGACAGGGGGCAATGAGCAGTTCTTC. It specifies CASSLGTGGNEQFF.

The J gene is TRBJ1-3, the V gene TRBV9; 7 bases fit TRBD1. CDR1 is SGDLS, CDR2 YYNGEE, per germline. The CDR3 runs 14 residues. J lost 4 bases, V lost 4 bases, and 5 bases had no gene match. The CDR3 sequence: CASSPGTAGNTIYF. The CDR3 DNA reads TGTGCCAGCAGCCCCGGGACAGCCGGAAACACCATATATTTT.

A few counts support this clone. This sequence joins TRBV7-3 and TRBJ1-5; TRBD1 agrees at 8 bases. The V segment lost 3 bases and the J segment 4 bases; nucleotides outside the gene matches: 20. This CDR3 region has 20 residues. Germline CDR1 is SGHTA and CDR2 is FQGTGA. The CDR3 loop reads CASSFGVGRRQGLWNQPQHF. As DNA, the CDR3 is TGTGCCAGCAGCTTCGGGGTAGGGCGTCGACAGGGGCTGTGGAATCAGCCCCAGCATTTT.

The genes are TRBV7-9 and TRBJ1-5; 7 positions match TRBD1. Trimming cost V 10 bases and J 4 bases; bases outside gene matches: 7. CDR3 size: 13 residues. Germline assignment: CDR1 SEHNR and CDR2 FQNEAQ (reference sequence). DNA for the CDR3: TGTGCCACCACGGCAGGGGGAAATCAGCCCCAGCATTTT. Its translation: CATTAGGNQPQHF. Looking up the rest from reference TRBV7-9 and TRBJ1-5 gives the full variable domain: DTGVSQNPRHKITKRGQNVTFRCDPISEHNRLYWYRQTLGQGPEFLTYFQNEAQLEKSRLLSDRFSAERPKGSFSTLEIQRTEQGDSAMYLCATTAGGNQPQHFGDGTRLSIL.

The rearrangement joins TRBV12-3 or TRBV12-4 to TRBJ1-1, with 8 bases matching TRBD1. V shed 5 bases, J shed 7 bases, and the junction held 6 bases outside the gene matches. CDR3 size: 13 residues. This chain's CDR3 is CASSQNDRGEAFF. The CDR3 DNA follows: TGTGCCAGCAGTCAAAACGACAGGGGTGAAGCTTTCTTT.

J is TRBJ1-6 and V is TRBV30; a weak D match, TRBD1 (5 bases). Germline lookup yields CDR1 GTSNPN and CDR2 SVGIG (reference sequence). This CDR3 has 12 residues. V was shortened by 5 bases and J by 6 bases, with 8 bases between the two germline ends. The CDR3 sequence is CAWQGSNSPLHF. The CDR3 DNA follows: TGTGCCTGGCAGGGCAGTAATTCACCCCTCCACTTT.

This rearrangement joins TRBV15 to TRBJ2-7, with TRBD2 matching 7 bases. CDR1 is LNHNV and CDR2 is YYDKDF in the germline V gene (reference sequence). V shed 5 bases and J 5 bases; nucleotides not matched to a gene: 15. This CDR3 is 16 amino acids long. The CDR3 DNA sequence: TGTGCCACCAGCGTAGTTTCGGCGGGGGTTCGCAACGAGCAGTACTTC. Its protein is CATSVVSAGVRNEQYF.

The V and J genes are TRBV7-9 and TRBJ1-1; the D is unclear. Germline CDR1 is SEHNR and CDR2 is FQNEAQ (reference sequence). The CDR3 is made up of 13 amino acids. V was cut by 2 bases and J by 6 bases, with 10 bases left in between. CDR3 coding DNA: TGTGCCAGCAGCTTAATCACGTTAGCTGAAGCTTTCTTT. This translates into CASSLITLAEAFF.

The gene calls are TRBV3-1 (or the pseudogene TRBV3-2) and TRBJ1-1; perhaps TRBD1 as D (5 bases). The germline CDR1 and CDR2 sequences are LGHDT and YNNKEL (reference sequence). The CDR3 length is 13 residues. Trimming took 6 bases from V and 5 from J, leaving 13 bases between them. In DNA form, the CDR3 reads TGTGCCAGCAGACGCAGGGATGAGACTGAAGCTTTCTTT. It encodes CASRRRDETEAFF.

The V gene is TRBV10-3, the J gene TRBJ2-7, with TRBD1 as a possible D gene (6 bases). V was shortened by 6 bases and J by 9 bases, with 15 bases between the two germline ends. Per the germline V gene, CDR1 is ENHRY and CDR2 is SYGVKD. This CDR3 spans 12 amino acids. The CDR3 nucleotides read TGTGCCATCAGCCGAGAACAGGGCGGGCAGTACTTC. Translation gives CAISREQGGQYF.

This clone was counted a few times. The chain joins TRBV5-4 to TRBJ2-7, with 12 bases identical to TRBD2. J was trimmed by 2 bases and V by 9 bases; bases with no gene match: 15. The CDR3 sequence is 17 residues long. The germline gives CDR1 SGHNT, CDR2 YYREEE (reference sequence). For the CDR3, the DNA is TGTGCCACCCGAACCCAGAGTCTAGCGGGAGGGACCTACGAGCAGTACTTC. Translating it yields CATRTQSLAGGTYEQYF.

The J gene is TRBJ1-2, the V gene TRBV19; D is unresolved. Trimming left V 3 bases short and J 5 bases short, with 10 bases between. Germline loops: CDR1 LNHDA, CDR2 SQIVND (reference sequence). The CDR3 spans 13 residues. The CDR3: CASSIPQSYGYTF. The DNA for the CDR3 is TGTGCCAGTAGTATCCCACAGAGTTATGGCTACACCTTC.

V gene TRBV3-1 (or the pseudogene TRBV3-2) combines with J gene TRBJ2-5; D unresolved. The CDR3 contains 14 residues. V lost 0 bases and J lost 5, with 10 bases in between. From germline, CDR1 is LGHDT and CDR2 YNNKEL (reference sequence). CDR3 protein: CASSQEGAWETQYF. CDR3 coding DNA: TGTGCCAGCAGCCAAGAGGGCGCGTGGGAGACCCAGTACTTC.

The rearrangement links TRBV4-1 to TRBJ1-4; 12 nucleotides match TRBD1. The CDR3 runs to 17 residues. Germline trimming cut 5 bases from V and 5 bases from J; bases unmatched to any gene: 9. CDR1 and CDR2 (germline): MGHRA, YSYEKL. The chain's CDR3 is CASSSRDRGQGNEKLFF. For the CDR3, the DNA is TGCGCCAGCAGCTCCCGGGACAGGGGGCAGGGGAATGAAAAACTGTTTTTT.

The CDR3 region is CATVRGLQETQYF. The CDR3 DNA follows: TGTGCCACCGTCAGGGGACTACAAGAGACCCAGTACTTC. The V call is TRBV6-5, the J call TRBJ2-5; possibly TRBD2 for D (7 bases). Germline-derived CDR1 and CDR2 are MNHEY and SVGAGI. The CDR3 contains 13 residues. Trimming took off 10 bases at V and 2 bases at J, with 14 bases between the two ends.

This clone was seen once. The chain is built from TRBV20-1 and TRBJ2-7; 9 bases align to TRBD1. The CDR3 has 11 amino acids. J gave up 11 bases and V 4 bases, and 6 bases lay outside the gene matches. CDR1 and CDR2 from the germline V gene are DFQATT and SNEGSKA (reference sequence). Written as DNA, the CDR3 is TGCAGTGCTACAACCGGGACAGGGAAGTACTTC. This encodes CSATTGTGKYF.